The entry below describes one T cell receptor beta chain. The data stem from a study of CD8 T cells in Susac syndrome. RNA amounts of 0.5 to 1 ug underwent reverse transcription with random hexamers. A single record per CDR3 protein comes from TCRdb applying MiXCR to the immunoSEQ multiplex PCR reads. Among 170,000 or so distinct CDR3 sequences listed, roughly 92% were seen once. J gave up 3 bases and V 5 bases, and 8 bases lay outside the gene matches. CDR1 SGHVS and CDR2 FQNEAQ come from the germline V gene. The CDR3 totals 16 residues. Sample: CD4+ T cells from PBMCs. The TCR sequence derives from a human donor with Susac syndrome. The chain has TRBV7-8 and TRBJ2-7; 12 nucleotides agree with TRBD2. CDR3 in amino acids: CASSPGLAGYDYEQYF. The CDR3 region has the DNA TGTGCCAGCAGCCCAGGACTAGCGGGATACGACTACGAGCAGTACTTC.